The rows below give T cell receptor beta chains drawn from one sample of a study of OX40 agonist ivuxolimab in advanced cancers. Using immunoSEQ multiplex PCR, the repertoire was profiled, and TCRdb retains in-frame clones only, with some absent. The profile covers tens of thousands of clones, with nearly 80% appearing a single time and around 2.4% taken by the ten largest. This specimen consisted of CD4+ or CD8+ T cells sorted from blood, obtained in a trial of the OX40 agonist ivuxolimab. The source of these receptors is an adult with an advanced solid tumor such as melanoma, head and neck, liver or kidney cancer. Each CDR3 is given with its conserved first and last residue. D genes are given only for firm matches. Size is stated for part of the rows, as once, few or many counts, or as a class when the clone is expanded.

abundance	v_gene	j_gene	d_gene	CDR3nt	CDR3aa
-	TRBV13	TRBJ2-5	-	TGTGCCAGCAGCGGCCAAGAGACCCAGTACTTC	CASSGQETQYF
-	TRBV27	TRBJ1-2	-	TGTGCCAGCAGTTTATCGAGGGGGGAAGCTAACTATGGCTACACCTTC	CASSLSRGEANYGYTF
-	TRBV5-4	TRBJ1-6	-	TGTGCCAGCAGCTACGGGGGGCTCTCCTATAATTCACCCCTCCACTTT	CASSYGGLSYNSPLHF
-	TRBV5-1	TRBJ1-2	-	TGCGCCAGCAGCGGGCAGGGAGATGGCTACACCTTC	CASSGQGDGYTF
-	TRBV15	TRBJ2-3	TRBD2	TGTGCCACCAGCAGAGCTAGCGGGGGGGCGGATACGCAGTATTTT	CATSRASGGADTQYF
-	TRBV6-1	TRBJ1-4	-	TGTGCCAGCAGTGAAGCGCGGGTTCTAAGGGAAAAACTGTTTTTT	CASSEARVLREKLFF
-	TRBV4-1	TRBJ1-4	-	TGCGCCAGCAGCCAGGGCCCTGGACGGGCAACTAATGAAAAACTGTTTTTT	CASSQGPGRATNEKLFF
-	TRBV7-9	TRBJ2-2	-	TGTGCCAGCAGTTCTCCAAGTCGGGGGAGCTCGGGAACCGGGGAGCTGTTTTTT	CASSSPSRGSSGTGELFF
-	TRBV5-1	TRBJ1-1	-	TGCGCCAGCAGCTTGACCCCAGGCCCCACTGAAGCTTTCTTT	CASSLTPGPTEAFF
few	TRBV28	TRBJ2-7	TRBD1	TGTGCCAGCAGTTTGGGGACAGTTGCCTACGAGCAGTACTTC	CASSLGTVAYEQYF
many	TRBV19	TRBJ1-5	-	TGTGCCAGTAGTCCGACATGGGTTGAAGGATCAGCCCAGCATTTT	CASSPTWVEGSAQHF
-	TRBV27	TRBJ1-5	TRBD1	TGTGCCAGCAGAAGGGGGCAGGTCCTTAGCAATCAGCCCCAGCATTTT	CASRRGQVLSNQPQHF
-	TRBV6-6	TRBJ2-5	-	TGTGCCAGCAACCCTGGGACAGCGGGTAAAGAGACCCAGTACTTC	CASNPGTAGKETQYF
-	TRBV29-1	TRBJ1-1	-	TGCAGCGTCGATCTTGACAGGAACACTGAAGCTTTCTTT	CSVDLDRNTEAFF
-	TRBV7-9	TRBJ2-1	TRBD2	TGTGCCAGCAGCTCCGGACGGACTAGCGGTAAGCTGTTCTTC	CASSSGRTSGKLFF
few	TRBV6-5	TRBJ2-7	TRBD1	TGTGCCAGCAGTAGAGGGACAGAATACGAGCAGTACTTC	CASSRGTEYEQYF
-	TRBV27	TRBJ2-5	TRBD2	TGTGCCAGCAGTTTATCGAGAGCGGGAGTGGGGGAGACCCAGTACTTC	CASSLSRAGVGETQYF
-	TRBV6-1	TRBJ1-2	-	TGTGCCAGCAGTGAAGGGCCGACCGGAGACACCTTC	CASSEGPTGDTF
-	TRBV19	TRBJ1-5	TRBD1	TGTGCCAGTAGCAACGGACAGGTAGGGAATCAGCCCCAGCATTTT	CASSNGQVGNQPQHF
-	TRBV19	TRBJ2-2	TRBD2	TGTGCCAGTAGGGTAGCGGGAATCCCCGGGGAGCTGTTTTTT	CASRVAGIPGELFF
-	TRBV15	TRBJ1-5	-	TGTGCCACCAGCTTGAATTGGGGTAGGGGCTGGTATCAGCCCCAGCATTTT	CATSLNWGRGWYQPQHF
-	TRBV28	TRBJ1-2	-	TGTGCCAGCAGCGCTGACAGATATGGCTACACCTTC	CASSADRYGYTF
-	TRBV11-3	TRBJ1-5	TRBD1	TGTGCCAGCAGCCTACAGGGGTCAGGGGAAAGTCAGCCCCAGCATTTT	CASSLQGSGESQPQHF
few	TRBV9	TRBJ2-7	TRBD1	TGTGCCAGCAGCGCACTGACAGGGGCCGAGCAGTACTTC	CASSALTGAEQYF
-	TRBV7-9	TRBJ2-3	TRBD2	TGTGCCAGCAGCTTAGGGACTAGCGGTCTCACAGATACGCAGTATTTT	CASSLGTSGLTDTQYF
-	TRBV7-2	TRBJ2-2	-	TGTGCCAGCACCAACACCCTCGGGGGTGGCACCGGGGAGCTGTTTTTT	CASTNTLGGGTGELFF
-	TRBV19	TRBJ1-6	TRBD1	TGTGCCAGTAGTCTCACCGGGACAGGGGATTCACCCCTCCACTTT	CASSLTGTGDSPLHF
-	TRBV2	TRBJ2-7	-	TGTGCCAGCAGGGGATTCGGGACCTACGAGCAGTACTTC	CASRGFGTYEQYF
-	TRBV11-3	TRBJ1-1	-	TGTGCCAGCAGCTTAGAGGCCGGGAGCACTGAAGCTTTCTTT	CASSLEAGSTEAFF
-	TRBV21-1	TRBJ1-1	-	TGTGCCAGCAACTCAGCGGGCAGGGAGAACACTGAAGCTTTCTTT	CASNSAGRENTEAFF
few	TRBV5-4	TRBJ2-5	-	TGTGCCAGCAGCTTTGGACTACAGGGAGGAAGCGAGACCCAGTACTTC	CASSFGLQGGSETQYF
once	TRBV10-3	TRBJ2-5	-	TGTGCCATCGCCGTCCAAGAGACCCAGTACTTC	CAIAVQETQYF
-	TRBV5-4	TRBJ2-1	-	TGTGCCAGCAGCTCCAGGGGGGGATACAATGAGCAGTTCTTC	CASSSRGGYNEQFF
-	TRBV5-6	TRBJ2-1	TRBD2	TGTGCCAGCAGCTGGACTAGCGGTACTCAGTTCTTC	CASSWTSGTQFF
-	TRBV6-5	TRBJ1-6	TRBD1	TGTGCCAGCACCCTCGGGGACAGGGCTAATTCACCCCTCCACTTT	CASTLGDRANSPLHF
-	TRBV28	TRBJ1-3	TRBD1	TGTGCCAGCAGTTTTTTCCGGGACAGTAACACCATATATTTT	CASSFFRDSNTIYF
-	TRBV7-2	TRBJ1-4	-	TGTGCCAGCAGACTAGGGATTGCTAATGAAAAACTGTTTTTT	CASRLGIANEKLFF